The 30 T cell receptor beta chains below all came from one sample that was sequenced in a study of blood T cells in healthy people across ages. Primed by a sample-barcoded 5' primer and a J-beta primer mix, a second PCR proceeded for roughly 7 to 11 cycles. TCRdb re-called the 5' RACE reads with MiXCR, one entry per CDR3 protein. The table includes approximately 940,000 distinct CDR3 sequences, around 48% detected once. Sample: blood. Receptors were obtained from a man aged 25 to 40 in good health.

This clonotype was recorded at least ten times. The J gene is TRBJ2-7, the V gene TRBV20-1; no clear D. The V and J ends lost 3 bases and 3 bases respectively, with 9 bases between them. This CDR3 is 12 amino acids long. The germline V gene encodes CDR1 DFQATT and CDR2 SNEGSKA (reference sequence). The CDR3 is CSARLADYEQYF. CDR3 nucleotide sequence: TGCAGTGCTAGGTTGGCAGACTACGAGCAGTACTTC.

This clonotype was counted between two and nine times. The rearrangement uses TRBV4-1 and TRBJ1-4, with D possibly being TRBD1 (6 bases). Germline CDR1 and CDR2: MGHRA and YSYEKL. Trimming pared 2 bases from V and 1 base from J, leaving 8 bases between. The CDR3 consists of 15 residues. The CDR3 DNA is TGCGCCAGCAGCCAAACAGGGTTAACTAATGAAAAACTGTTTTTT. It specifies CASSQTGLTNEKLFF.

The V gene is TRBV12-3 or TRBV12-4, the J gene TRBJ2-7; D not resolved. The CDR3 has 16 amino acids. The ends were cut back, 6 bases at V and 3 bases at J, with 21 bases in the middle. The CDR3 protein is CASSLKWGRGYYEQYF. The CDR3 DNA reads TGTGCCAGCAGCCTCAAGTGGGGTCGAGGTTACTACGAGCAGTACTTC.

The V gene is TRBV25-1, the J gene TRBJ1-1, with 7 bases matching TRBD1. This CDR3 comprises 15 residues. With 2 bases clipped from V and 5 bases from J, the junction kept 8 bases outside the gene matches. Germline loops: CDR1 MGHDK, CDR2 SYGVNS. This CDR3 reads CASSEKNQGVTEAFF. As DNA, the CDR3 is TGTGCCAGCAGTGAAAAGAACCAGGGGGTAACTGAAGCTTTCTTT.

The chain links TRBV5-1 to TRBJ2-3, with D perhaps matching TRBD1 (5 bases). Deletions cut 0 bases from V and 2 bases from J, with 19 bases between. Germline V lookup: CDR1 SGHRS, CDR2 YFSETQ. The CDR3 is 18 amino acids. CDR3 coding DNA: TGCGCCAGCAGCTTGGGCGGTGACAGCGTTTTCATCACAGATACGCAGTATTTT. Encoded protein: CASSLGGDSVFITDTQYF.

The rearrangement joins TRBV5-1 to TRBJ2-5, with 9 bases fitting TRBD2. The CDR3 runs 16 residues. Looked up from germline, CDR1 is SGHRS and CDR2 is YFSETQ. V was clipped by 0 bases and J by 0 bases; unmatched bases: 3. The CDR3 coding sequence is TGCGCCAGCAGCTTGGCGTCTAGCGGGGACCAAGAGACCCAGTACTTC. It specifies CASSLASSGDQETQYF.

The rearrangement links TRBV3-1 to TRBJ2-3; 9 bases are a match to TRBD1. Germline V gene sequence: CDR1 LGHDT, CDR2 YNNKEL (reference sequence). The J segment lost 4 bases and the V segment lost 9 bases, leaving 11 bases of the junction unmatched. This CDR3 contains 15 residues. The chain's CDR3 is CASKLRQGVADTQYF. The CDR3 DNA sequence: TGTGCCAGTAAGCTCCGACAGGGGGTTGCAGATACGCAGTATTTT.

The chain links TRBV5-6 to TRBJ2-1; TRBD2 matches at 10 bases. Germline V CDR1 and CDR2: SGHDT, YYEEEE. V trimming: 4 bases; J trimming: 8 bases; junction bases outside the gene matches: 15. The CDR3 covers 17 residues. CDR3 loop: CASSHTIQRGGWDEQFF. CDR3 DNA: TGTGCCAGCAGCCACACGATTCAGCGGGGGGGCTGGGATGAGCAGTTCTTC.

This clonotype has just a few counts. The rearrangement uses TRBV5-1 and TRBJ1-2; D possibly corresponds to TRBD1 (6 bases). There are 14 residues in the CDR3. Trimming took off 0 bases at V and 7 bases at J, with 13 bases between the two ends. Germline-derived CDR1 and CDR2 are SGHRS and YFSETQ. The CDR3, as DNA: TGCGCCAGCAGCTTGGCCAGGGGCGTCAGTGGCTACACCTTC. Protein product: CASSLARGVSGYTF.

The chain carries TRBV10-3 and TRBJ2-7, with 9 bases fitting TRBD2. The CDR3 runs to 18 residues. The germline V gene has CDR1 ENHRY and CDR2 SYGVKD. Unmatched junction bases numbered 20, after V lost 4 bases and J lost 7 bases. The DNA of the CDR3 is TGTGCCATCAGTGGAGAGGGGGCCCCTAGCGGGACCTACAATGAGCAGTACTTC. This sequence encodes CAISGEGAPSGTYNEQYF.

The chain links TRBV27 to TRBJ1-2, with TRBD1 identical over 8 bases. Germline V CDR1 and CDR2: MNHEY, SMNVEV (reference sequence). The junction had 2 bases not matched to a gene; V was cut back by 2 bases and J by 6 bases. The length of the CDR3 is 13 residues. The CDR3 region is CASSLQGADGYTF. CDR3 coding DNA: TGTGCCAGCAGTTTACAGGGGGCGGATGGCTACACCTTC.

The gene calls are TRBV29-1 and TRBJ1-2, with D perhaps matching TRBD1 (5 bases). With 4 bases removed from V and 5 bases from J, the gap between germline ends came to 14 bases. The CDR3 length is 13 residues. Germline V lookup: CDR1 SQVTM, CDR2 ANQGSEA. CDR3 amino acids: CSVGAGQGYGYTF. The CDR3 DNA reads TGCAGCGTTGGGGCAGGGCAAGGGTATGGCTACACCTTC.

Notes on this clonotype: This could be a read error, since a much larger clone is one nucleotide away. This chain uses TRBV11-2 with TRBJ2-7; 7 bases align to TRBD1. Germline assignment: CDR1 SGHAT and CDR2 FQNNGV. The CDR3 covers 15 residues. CDR3 nucleotides: TGTGCCAGCAACTTAGTGGGACAGTCTTTCAATGAGCAGTACTTC. Translated, it gives CASNLVGQSFNEQYF.

The V and J genes are TRBV7-2 and TRBJ1-5; 7 bases are a match to TRBD1. This CDR3 has 10 amino acids. The germline V gene encodes CDR1 SGHTA and CDR2 FQGNSA. V was clipped by 7 bases and J by 15 bases; unmatched bases: 6. The CDR3 loop reads CASTTGAPHF. The CDR3 nucleotides read TGTGCCAGCACCACAGGGGCTCCGCATTTT.

In DNA, the CDR3 is TGTGCCAGCAGCCCACTACCAAGCGGCGCCAGCACAGATACGCAGTATTTT. It specifies CASSPLPSGASTDTQYF. This chain joins TRBV28 and TRBJ2-3, with D possibly TRBD2 on 5 matching bases. The CDR3 length is 17 residues. Germline V gene sequence: CDR1 MDHEN, CDR2 SYDVKM. With 6 bases removed from V and 0 bases from J, the gap between germline ends came to 19 bases.

In this sample, this clonotype turned up a few times. The CDR3 loop reads CASIEGQGGTEAFF. Written as DNA, the CDR3 is TGCGCCAGCATAGAGGGACAGGGTGGAACTGAAGCTTTCTTT. The chain recombines TRBV4-1 with TRBJ1-1; 9 nucleotides align to TRBD1. V was clipped by 7 bases and J by 5 bases; unmatched bases: 8. The CDR3 sequence is 14 residues long. Germline V gene data show CDR1 as MGHRA and CDR2 as YSYEKL.

The CDR3 is CASSQESTGSYEQYF. DNA of the CDR3: TGCGCCAGCAGCCAAGAGAGTACAGGGAGTTACGAGCAGTACTTC. The chain links TRBV4-1 to TRBJ2-7, with D possibly being TRBD1 (6 bases). CDR3 length equals 15 residues. The germline V and J ends were trimmed by 0 bases and 4 bases, with 13 bases remaining between them. Germline values: CDR1 MGHRA, CDR2 YSYEKL.

This clonotype has just a few counts. This chain joins TRBV20-1 and TRBJ2-3; 11 bases align to TRBD2. The CDR3 covers 17 residues. The germline V gene encodes CDR1 DFQATT and CDR2 SNEGSKA (reference sequence). Trimming cost V 3 bases and J 1 base; bases outside gene matches: 9. CDR3 residues: CSARATSGGARTDTQYF. In DNA form, the CDR3 reads TGCAGTGCTAGGGCAACTAGCGGGGGTGCGCGCACAGATACGCAGTATTTT.

This clonotype was found many times. The V call is TRBV29-1, the J call TRBJ2-7; D perhaps matches TRBD1 (7 bases). Deletions cut 4 bases from V and 7 bases from J, with 17 bases between. Germline CDR1 is SQVTM and CDR2 is ANQGSEA. The CDR3 runs 13 residues. CDR3 sequence (DNA): TGCAGCGTTGGGCAGGGGGAGGCGAGGGAGCAGTACTTC. This gives the protein CSVGQGEAREQYF.

A note on this clonotype: Just one base apart from a much larger clone, this may be a read error. The rearrangement uses TRBV5-6 and TRBJ2-1; D ambiguous. CDR3 length: 11 amino acids. In germline, CDR1 is SGHDT, CDR2 YYEEEE. V dropped 7 bases and J dropped 10 bases, with 12 bases sitting between them. Written as DNA, the CDR3 is TGTGCCAGCGGCCTGGGAACCGAGCAGTTCTTC. Translation: CASGLGTEQFF.

This clonotype was counted between two and nine times. V gene TRBV6-5 combines with J gene TRBJ2-7, with a weak D call TRBD2 (5 bases). CDR1 and CDR2 from the germline V gene are MNHEY and SVGAGI. The V and J ends lost 5 bases and 0 bases respectively, with 8 bases between them. The CDR3 sequence is 13 residues long. The DNA of the CDR3 is TGTGCCAGCAGTGTCCGGGACTCCTACGAGCAGTACTTC. It specifies CASSVRDSYEQYF.

There are many counts of this clonotype. V and J are TRBV6-6 and TRBJ2-4; 9 nucleotides match TRBD1. The J call is doubtful: the DNA matches TRBJ2-7 better. This CDR3 is built from 14 residues. In germline, CDR1 is MNHNY, CDR2 SVGAGI (reference sequence). CDR3 protein: CASSRGQGIDEQYF. In DNA form, the CDR3 reads TGTGCCAGCAGTAGGGGACAGGGTATCGACGAGCAGTACTTC.

V usage is TRBV6-5 and J usage is TRBJ2-5; D is unclear. The germline CDR1 and CDR2 sequences are MNHEY and SVGAGI. V was cut by 6 bases and J by 5 bases, with 13 bases left in between. This CDR3 has 13 amino acids. Written as DNA, the CDR3 is TGTGCCAGCAGCCCGGGCCCCGTTGAGACCCAGTACTTC. This gives the protein CASSPGPVETQYF.

The chain uses TRBV29-1 and TRBJ2-5; D possibly matches TRBD1 or TRBD2 (5 bases each). V was cut by 7 bases and J by 6 bases, with 12 bases left in between. CDR1 and CDR2 (germline): SQVTM, ANQGSEA. The CDR3 length is 11 residues. In nucleotides, the CDR3 is TGCAGCGGTGGAAGGGACCAGACCCAGTACTTC. Translating it yields CSGGRDQTQYF.

The chain combines TRBV5-6 with TRBJ2-7, with 11 positions matching TRBD1. V lost 2 bases to trimming and J lost 7 bases; unmatched junction nucleotides: 5. The CDR3 contains 14 residues. The germline gives CDR1 SGHDT, CDR2 YYEEEE. This CDR3 is CASSFGTGGREQYF. The DNA of the CDR3 is TGTGCCAGCAGCTTCGGGACAGGGGGTAGGGAGCAGTACTTC.

In this sample, this clonotype turned up a few times. V gene TRBV28 combines with J gene TRBJ2-7; 9 bases are shared with TRBD1. CDR3 length: 14 residues. From germline, CDR1 is MDHEN and CDR2 SYDVKM. J lost 4 bases, V lost 6 bases, and 7 bases had no gene match. CDR3 protein: CASRPGTGRYEQYF. In DNA form, the CDR3 reads TGTGCCAGCAGACCCGGGACAGGGCGGTACGAGCAGTACTTC.

This clonotype was seen a few times. This chain links TRBV20-1 with TRBJ2-1; 9 nucleotides match TRBD2. After removal of 4 bases from V and 0 bases from J, the junction contained 10 bases not matched to a gene. The CDR3 is 17 amino acids. From germline, CDR1 is DFQATT and CDR2 SNEGSKA (reference sequence). CDR3 residues: CSATTTLAGASYNEQFF. The CDR3 nucleotides read TGCAGTGCTACGACGACCTTAGCGGGGGCCTCCTACAATGAGCAGTTCTTC.

This clonotype has more than one count but fewer than ten. The V call is TRBV12-3 or TRBV12-4, the J call TRBJ1-5, with 9 bases aligning to TRBD1. With 7 bases clipped from V and 4 bases from J, the junction kept 8 bases outside the gene matches. The CDR3 is 15 residues long. CDR3 sequence reads: CASTPAGTGNQPQHF. The CDR3 DNA reads as TGTGCCAGCACCCCGGCCGGGACAGGGAATCAGCCCCAGCATTTT.

This clonotype turned up a few times. The chain is built from TRBV6-5 and TRBJ2-1, with 9 positions matching TRBD2. In germline, CDR1 is MNHEY, CDR2 SVGAGI. CDR3 length: 15 residues. The V and J ends lost 6 bases and 4 bases, in that order; junction bases with no gene match: 7. CDR3 DNA sequence: TGTGCCAGCAGCCGGCTAGCGGGGAATTACAATGAGCAGTTCTTC. It is translated as CASSRLAGNYNEQFF.

This clonotype was counted a few times. This chain's CDR3 is CATSDLHEQFF. In DNA form, the CDR3 reads TGTGCCACCAGTGATTTGCATGAGCAGTTCTTC. This sequence joins TRBV24-1 and TRBJ2-1; D is ambiguous. The germline gives CDR1 KGHDR, CDR2 SFDVKD. Trimming shortened V by 0 bases and J by 8 bases, and 1 base separated the two germline ends. The CDR3 contains 11 residues.